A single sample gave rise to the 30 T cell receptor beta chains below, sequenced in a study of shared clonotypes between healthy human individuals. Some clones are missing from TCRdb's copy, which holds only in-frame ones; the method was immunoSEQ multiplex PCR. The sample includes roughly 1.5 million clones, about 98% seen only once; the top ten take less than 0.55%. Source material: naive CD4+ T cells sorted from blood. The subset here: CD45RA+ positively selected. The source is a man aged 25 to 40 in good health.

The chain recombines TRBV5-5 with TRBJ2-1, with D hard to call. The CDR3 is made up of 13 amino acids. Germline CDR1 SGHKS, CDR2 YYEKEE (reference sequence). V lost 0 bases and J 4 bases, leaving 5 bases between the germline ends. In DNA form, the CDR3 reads TGTGCCAGCAGCTTGGTGGGGTACAATGAGCAGTTCTTC. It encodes CASSLVGYNEQFF. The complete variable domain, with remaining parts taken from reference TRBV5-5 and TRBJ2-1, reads DAGVTQSPTHLIKTRGQQVTLRCSPISGHKSVSWYQQVLGQGPQFIFQYYEKEERGRGNFPDRFSARQFPNYSSELNVNALLLGDSALYLCASSLVGYNEQFFGPGTRLTVL.

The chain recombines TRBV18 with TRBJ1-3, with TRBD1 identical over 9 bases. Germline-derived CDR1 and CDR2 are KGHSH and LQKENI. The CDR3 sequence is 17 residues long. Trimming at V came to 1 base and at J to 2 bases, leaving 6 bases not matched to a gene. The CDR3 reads CASSPLEQGAPGNTIYF. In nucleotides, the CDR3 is TGTGCCAGCTCACCACTGGAACAGGGGGCTCCTGGAAACACCATATATTTT.

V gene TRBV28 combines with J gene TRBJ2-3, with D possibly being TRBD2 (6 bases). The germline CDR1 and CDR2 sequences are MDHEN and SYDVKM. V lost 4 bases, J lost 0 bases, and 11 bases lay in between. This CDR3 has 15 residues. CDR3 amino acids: CASSSPGTSTDTQYF. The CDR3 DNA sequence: TGTGCCAGCAGTTCCCCGGGGACTAGCACAGATACGCAGTATTTT.

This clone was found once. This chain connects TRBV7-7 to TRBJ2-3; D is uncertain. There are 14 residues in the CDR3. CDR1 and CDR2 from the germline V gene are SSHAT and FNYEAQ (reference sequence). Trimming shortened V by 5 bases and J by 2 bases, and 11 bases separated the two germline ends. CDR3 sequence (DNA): TGTGCCAGCAGCCCTCGACTTAACACAGATACGCAGTATTTT. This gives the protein CASSPRLNTDTQYF.

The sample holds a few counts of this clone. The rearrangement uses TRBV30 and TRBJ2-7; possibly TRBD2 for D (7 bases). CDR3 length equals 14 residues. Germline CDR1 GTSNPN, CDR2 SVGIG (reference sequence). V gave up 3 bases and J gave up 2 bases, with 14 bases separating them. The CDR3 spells CAWRGGGRTYEQYF. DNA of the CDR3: TGTGCCTGGAGGGGAGGGGGAAGGACCTACGAGCAGTACTTC.

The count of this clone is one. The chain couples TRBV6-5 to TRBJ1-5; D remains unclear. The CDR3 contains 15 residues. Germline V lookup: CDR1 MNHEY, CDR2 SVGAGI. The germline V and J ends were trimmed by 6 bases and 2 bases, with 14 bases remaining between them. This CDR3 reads CASSSTRGGNQPQHF. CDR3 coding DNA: TGTGCCAGCAGCTCCACCCGGGGTGGCAATCAGCCCCAGCATTTT.

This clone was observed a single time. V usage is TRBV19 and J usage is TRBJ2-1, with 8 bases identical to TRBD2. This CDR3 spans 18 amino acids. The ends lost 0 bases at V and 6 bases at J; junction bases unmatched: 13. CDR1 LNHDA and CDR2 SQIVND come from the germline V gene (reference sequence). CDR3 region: CASSIDRTGTRRSNEQFF. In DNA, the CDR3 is TGTGCCAGTAGTATAGATCGGACCGGGACTAGAAGATCCAATGAGCAGTTCTTC.

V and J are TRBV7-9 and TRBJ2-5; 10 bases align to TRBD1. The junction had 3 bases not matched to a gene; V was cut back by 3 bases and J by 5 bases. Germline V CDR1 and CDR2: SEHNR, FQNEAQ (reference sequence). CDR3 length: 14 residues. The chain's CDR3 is CASSFRQGAETQYF. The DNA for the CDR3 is TGTGCCAGCAGCTTTCGACAGGGGGCGGAGACCCAGTACTTC.

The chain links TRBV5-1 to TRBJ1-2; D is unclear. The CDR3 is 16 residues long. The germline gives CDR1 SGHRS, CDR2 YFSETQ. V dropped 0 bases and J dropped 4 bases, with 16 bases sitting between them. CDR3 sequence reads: CASSLAPSSRAYGYTF. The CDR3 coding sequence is TGCGCCAGCAGCTTGGCGCCCTCCTCCCGAGCCTATGGCTACACCTTC.

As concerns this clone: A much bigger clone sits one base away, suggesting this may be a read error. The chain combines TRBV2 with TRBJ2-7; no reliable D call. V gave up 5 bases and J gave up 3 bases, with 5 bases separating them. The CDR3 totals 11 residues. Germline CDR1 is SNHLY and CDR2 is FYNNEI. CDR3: CASSLVYEQYF. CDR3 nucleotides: TGTGCCAGCAGTTTAGTCTACGAGCAGTACTTC. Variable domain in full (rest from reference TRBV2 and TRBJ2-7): EPEVTQTPSHQVTQMGQEVILRCVPISNHLYFYWYRQILGQKVEFLVSFYNNEISEKSEIFDDQFSVERPDGSNFTLKIRSTKLEDSAMYFCASSLVYEQYFGPGTRLTVT.

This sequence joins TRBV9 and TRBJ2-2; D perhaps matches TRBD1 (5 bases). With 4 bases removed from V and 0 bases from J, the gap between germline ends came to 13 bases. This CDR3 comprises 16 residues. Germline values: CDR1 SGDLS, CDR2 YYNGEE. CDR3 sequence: CASSSQGAANTGELFF. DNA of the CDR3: TGTGCCAGCAGCTCTCAAGGGGCGGCGAACACCGGGGAGCTGTTTTTT.

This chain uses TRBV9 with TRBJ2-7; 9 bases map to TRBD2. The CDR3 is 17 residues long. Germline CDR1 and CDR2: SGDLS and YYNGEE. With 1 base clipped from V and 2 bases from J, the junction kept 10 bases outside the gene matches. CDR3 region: CASSVRSDSGRAYEQYF. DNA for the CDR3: TGTGCCAGCAGCGTACGTAGTGATAGCGGGAGAGCCTACGAGCAGTACTTC.

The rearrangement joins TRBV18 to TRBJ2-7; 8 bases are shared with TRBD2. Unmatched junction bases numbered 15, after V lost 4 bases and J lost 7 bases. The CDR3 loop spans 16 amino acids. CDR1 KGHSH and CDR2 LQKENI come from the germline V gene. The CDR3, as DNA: TGTGCCAGCTCACGTCTAGAACTAGCGGAGTTTGGAGAGCAGTACTTC. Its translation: CASSRLELAEFGEQYF.

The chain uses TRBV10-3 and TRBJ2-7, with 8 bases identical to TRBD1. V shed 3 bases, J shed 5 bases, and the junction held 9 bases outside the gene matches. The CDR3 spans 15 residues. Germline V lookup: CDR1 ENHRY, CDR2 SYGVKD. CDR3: CAISDSTGVADEQYF. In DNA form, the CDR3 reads TGTGCCATCAGTGATTCGACAGGGGTTGCCGACGAGCAGTACTTC.

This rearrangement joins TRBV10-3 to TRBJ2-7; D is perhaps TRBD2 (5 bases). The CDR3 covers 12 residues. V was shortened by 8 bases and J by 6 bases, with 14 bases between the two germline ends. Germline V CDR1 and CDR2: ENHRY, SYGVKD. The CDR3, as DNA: TGTGCCATCTCCGCGACTCTAGCCGAGCAGTACTTC. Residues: CAISATLAEQYF.

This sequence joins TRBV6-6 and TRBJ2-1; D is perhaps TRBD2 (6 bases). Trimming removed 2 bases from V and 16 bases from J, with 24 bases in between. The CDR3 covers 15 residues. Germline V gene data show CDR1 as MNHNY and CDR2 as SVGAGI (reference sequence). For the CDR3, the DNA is TGTGCCAGCAGTTACGGGCTCGGTGGGGCTAGCGCTCAATTCTTC. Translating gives CASSYGLGGASAQFF.

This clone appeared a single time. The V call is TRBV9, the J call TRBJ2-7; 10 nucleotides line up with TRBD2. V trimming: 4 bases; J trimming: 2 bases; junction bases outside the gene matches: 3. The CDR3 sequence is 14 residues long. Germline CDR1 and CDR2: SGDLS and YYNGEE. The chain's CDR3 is CASSSSGSAYEQYF. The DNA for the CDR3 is TGTGCCAGCAGCTCTAGCGGGAGCGCCTACGAGCAGTACTTC.

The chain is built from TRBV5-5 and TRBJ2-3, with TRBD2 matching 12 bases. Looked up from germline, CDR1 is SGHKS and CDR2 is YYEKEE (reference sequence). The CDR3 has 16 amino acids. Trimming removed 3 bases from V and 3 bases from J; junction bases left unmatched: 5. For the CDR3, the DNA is TGTGCCAGCAGCTCGTTTACTAGCGGGAGGACAGATACGCAGTATTTT. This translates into CASSSFTSGRTDTQYF.

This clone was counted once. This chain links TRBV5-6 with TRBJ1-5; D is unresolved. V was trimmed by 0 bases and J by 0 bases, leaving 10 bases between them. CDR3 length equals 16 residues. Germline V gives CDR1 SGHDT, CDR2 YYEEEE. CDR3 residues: CASSLGYSYSNQPQHF. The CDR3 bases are TGTGCCAGCAGCTTGGGATACTCCTATAGCAATCAGCCCCAGCATTTT.

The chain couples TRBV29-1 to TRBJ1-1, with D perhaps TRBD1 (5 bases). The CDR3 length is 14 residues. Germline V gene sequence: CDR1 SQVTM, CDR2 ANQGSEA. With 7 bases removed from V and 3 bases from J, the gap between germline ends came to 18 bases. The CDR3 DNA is TGCAGCGCTCCCCGCGGGCGAGGGGACACTGAAGCTTTCTTT. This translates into CSAPRGRGDTEAFF.

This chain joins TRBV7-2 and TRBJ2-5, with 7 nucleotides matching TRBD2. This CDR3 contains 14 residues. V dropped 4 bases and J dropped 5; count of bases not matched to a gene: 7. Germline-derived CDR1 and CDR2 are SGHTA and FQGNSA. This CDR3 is CASSSSTSRETQYF. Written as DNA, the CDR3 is TGTGCCAGCAGCTCCTCGACTAGCCGGGAGACCCAGTACTTC.

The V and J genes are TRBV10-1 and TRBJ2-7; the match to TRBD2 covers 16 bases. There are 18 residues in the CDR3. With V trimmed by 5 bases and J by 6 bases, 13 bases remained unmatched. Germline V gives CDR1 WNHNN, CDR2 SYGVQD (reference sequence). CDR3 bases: TGCGCCAGCAGTACCGAACCCGGGACTAGCGGGAGGGCGTTCGAGCAGTACTTC. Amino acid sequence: CASSTEPGTSGRAFEQYF.

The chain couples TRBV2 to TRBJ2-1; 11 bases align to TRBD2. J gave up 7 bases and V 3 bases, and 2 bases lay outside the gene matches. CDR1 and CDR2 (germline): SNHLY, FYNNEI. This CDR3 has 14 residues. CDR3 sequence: CASSDRTSGNEQFF. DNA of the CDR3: TGTGCCAGCAGTGACCGGACTAGCGGGAATGAGCAGTTCTTC.

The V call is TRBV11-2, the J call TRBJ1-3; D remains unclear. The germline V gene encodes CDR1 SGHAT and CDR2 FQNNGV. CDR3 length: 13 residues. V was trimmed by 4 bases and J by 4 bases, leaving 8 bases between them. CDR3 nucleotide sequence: TGTGCCAGCAGCTCAATTCGAGGAAACACCATATATTTT. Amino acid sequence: CASSSIRGNTIYF. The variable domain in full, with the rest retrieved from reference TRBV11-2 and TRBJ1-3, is EAGVAQSPRYKIIEKRQSVAFWCNPISGHATLYWYQQILGQGPKLLIQFQNNGVVDDSQLPKDRFSAERLKGVDSTLKIQPAKLEDSAVYLCASSSIRGNTIYFGEGSWLTVV.

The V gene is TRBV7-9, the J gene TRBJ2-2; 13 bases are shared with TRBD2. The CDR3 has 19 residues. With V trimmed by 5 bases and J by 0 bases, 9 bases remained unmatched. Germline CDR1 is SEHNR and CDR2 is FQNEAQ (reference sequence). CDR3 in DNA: TGTGCCAGCAGCCGACTAGCGGGGGGCATAAACTCGAACACCGGGGAGCTGTTTTTT. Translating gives CASSRLAGGINSNTGELFF.

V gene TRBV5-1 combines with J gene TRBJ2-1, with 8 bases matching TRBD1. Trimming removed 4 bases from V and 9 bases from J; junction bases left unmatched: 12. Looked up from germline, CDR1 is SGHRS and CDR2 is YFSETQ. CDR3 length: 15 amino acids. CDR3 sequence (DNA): TGCGCCAGCAGCGTAGGTAGTGGACAGGGTGGTGAGCAGTTCTTC. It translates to CASSVGSGQGGEQFF.

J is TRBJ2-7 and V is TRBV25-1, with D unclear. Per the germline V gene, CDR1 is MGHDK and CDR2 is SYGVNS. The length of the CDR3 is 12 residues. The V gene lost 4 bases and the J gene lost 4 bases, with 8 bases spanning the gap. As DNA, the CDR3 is TGTGCCAGCAGTGCGGGTCTATACGAGCAGTACTTC. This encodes CASSAGLYEQYF.

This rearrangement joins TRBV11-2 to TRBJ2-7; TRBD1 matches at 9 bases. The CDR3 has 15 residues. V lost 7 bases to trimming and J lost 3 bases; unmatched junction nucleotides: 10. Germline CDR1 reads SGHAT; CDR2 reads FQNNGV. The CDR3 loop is CASTKLGTGIYEQYF. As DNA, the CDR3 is TGTGCCAGCACCAAGCTCGGGACAGGGATCTACGAGCAGTACTTC.

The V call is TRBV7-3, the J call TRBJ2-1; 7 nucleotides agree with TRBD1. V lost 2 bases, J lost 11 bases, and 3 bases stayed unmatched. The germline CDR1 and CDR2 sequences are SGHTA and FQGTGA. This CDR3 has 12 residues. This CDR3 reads CASSLGTDQQFF. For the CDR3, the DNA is TGTGCCAGCAGCTTAGGGACAGACCAGCAGTTCTTC.

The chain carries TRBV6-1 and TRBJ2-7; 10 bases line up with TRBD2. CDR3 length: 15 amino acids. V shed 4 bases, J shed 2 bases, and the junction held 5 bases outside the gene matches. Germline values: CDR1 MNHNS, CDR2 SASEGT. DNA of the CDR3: TGTGCCAGCAGTGCACCTAGCGGGAGTGCCTACGAGCAGTACTTC. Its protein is CASSAPSGSAYEQYF.